Below are 5 T cell receptor beta chains sequenced from a single sample in a study of shared clonotypes between healthy human individuals. The repertoire was sequenced with immunoSEQ multiplex PCR; TCRdb's copy has only in-frame clones and lacks some. The sample contains over a million clones, roughly 96% of which appear only once. The sample taken for sequencing was naive CD4+ T cells sorted from blood. Subset of the sample: CD45RA+ positively selected. The receptors come from a man aged 30 to 45 in good health.

The chain has TRBV2 and TRBJ1-1, with a weak D call TRBD1 (5 bases). CDR1 and CDR2 (germline): SNHLY, FYNNEI. The CDR3 length is 14 residues. V lost 3 bases, J lost 3 bases, and 11 bases lay in between. CDR3 sequence (DNA): TGTGCCAGCAGTGATGAACAGGTCGACACTGAAGCTTTCTTT. This sequence encodes CASSDEQVDTEAFF.

The chain is built from TRBV7-2 and TRBJ2-1, with D maybe TRBD2 (6 bases). The germline gives CDR1 SGHTA, CDR2 FQGNSA. V was trimmed by 5 bases and J by 8 bases, leaving 16 bases between them. The CDR3 has 14 amino acids. For the CDR3, the DNA is TGTGCCAGCAGCGTGGGACTGCCTTTTGATGAGCAGTTCTTC. Translated, it gives CASSVGLPFDEQFF.

The chain has TRBV7-6 and TRBJ2-7; D gene unclear. The CDR3 is made up of 14 amino acids. V lost 5 bases, J lost 0 bases, and 11 bases lay in between. Looked up from germline, CDR1 is SGHVS and CDR2 is FNYEAQ. As DNA, the CDR3 is TGTGCCAGCAGCCAAGGAGCTAGCTCCTACGAGCAGTACTTC. Its translation is CASSQGASSYEQYF.

The V call is TRBV9, the J call TRBJ2-1; TRBD2 aligns across 12 bases. Germline lookup yields CDR1 SGDLS and CDR2 YYNGEE. V lost 3 bases to trimming and J lost 4 bases; unmatched junction nucleotides: 5. The CDR3 consists of 16 residues. The CDR3 protein is CASSGFLAGGYNEQFF. In DNA, the CDR3 is TGTGCCAGCAGCGGATTCCTAGCGGGAGGGTACAATGAGCAGTTCTTC.

The V gene is TRBV20-1, the J gene TRBJ2-1; D is possibly TRBD2 (6 bases). CDR1 is DFQATT and CDR2 is SNEGSKA in the germline V gene (reference sequence). The V end was cut by 1 base, the J end by 14 bases, with 12 bases between. CDR3 size: 11 residues. CDR3 sequence reads: CSARAWDSEFF. The CDR3 DNA is TGCAGTGCTAGAGCCTGGGACTCTGAGTTCTTC.